Shown below are 26 T cell receptor beta chains from a single sample sequenced in a study of human T cells and chemical hapten exposure. Each CDR3 protein is one row after TCRdb ran MiXCR on the RACE reads. The data show some 70,000 distinct CDR3 sequences, about a tenth seen once. Time point defined: pre-sensitization, week 0. Treatment in this sample: therapeutic diphenylcyclopropenone sensitization with weekly scalp DPC. The sequencing used whole blood, collected in connection with sensitization to the hapten diphenylcyclopropenone (DPC). The receptors stem from a woman in her 50s with alopecia areata. Some clones in this sample may be carry-over from other donors' samples.

The rearrangement joins TRBV7-2 to TRBJ2-1; TRBD2 might be the D (5 bases). The CDR3 covers 15 residues. Germline CDR1 reads SGHTA; CDR2 reads FQGNSA. V lost 2 bases, J lost 8 bases, and 16 bases lay in between. The CDR3 coding sequence is TGTGCCAGCAGCTTAACTAGTTCTCTGGGGTATGAGCAGTTCTTC. Residues: CASSLTSSLGYEQFF.

The genes are TRBV5-1 and TRBJ1-1, with D possibly being TRBD1 (5 bases). The V and J ends lost 2 bases and 4 bases respectively, with 18 bases between them. The CDR3 totals 16 residues. CDR1 is SGHRS, CDR2 YFSETQ, per germline. The CDR3 sequence is CASSLSDPRGGTEAFF. CDR3 in DNA: TGCGCCAGCAGCTTATCCGACCCGCGGGGCGGCACTGAAGCTTTCTTT.

This clonotype was seen ten or more times. The chain links TRBV20-1 to TRBJ2-6, with 8 bases lining up with TRBD2. Germline assignment: CDR1 DFQATT and CDR2 SNEGSKA (reference sequence). The CDR3 contains 14 residues. J gave up 0 bases and V 5 bases, and 0 bases lay outside the gene matches. The CDR3 sequence: CSAREGSGANVLTF. The CDR3 DNA reads as TGCAGTGCTCGGGAGGGCTCTGGGGCCAACGTCCTGACTTTC.

A remark on this clonotype: Since a much larger clone is just one base distant, this may be a read error. The chain employs TRBV10-3 and TRBJ1-2; no clear D. This CDR3 has 13 amino acids. Germline-derived CDR1 and CDR2 are ENHRY and SYGVKD. CDR3 region: CVISRELEGGYTF. The CDR3 DNA follows: TGTGTCATATCCCGGGAGTTAGAGGGTGGCTACACCTTC.

This chain connects TRBV10-2 to TRBJ2-1; D ambiguous. V lost 5 bases and J 2 bases, leaving 4 bases between the germline ends. The CDR3 totals 12 residues. The germline gives CDR1 WSHSY, CDR2 SAAADI. CDR3 nucleotide sequence: TGCGCCAGCAGTCCCCCCTACAATGAGCAGTTCTTC. Its translation: CASSPPYNEQFF.

The chain links TRBV14 to TRBJ2-1, with TRBD2 matching 12 bases. V lost 4 bases, J lost 7 bases, and 8 bases stayed unmatched. This CDR3 is 16 amino acids long. The V gene's germline CDR1 is SGHDN and CDR2 FVKESK. The CDR3 nucleotides are TGTGCCAGCAGCCCGCTCCTAGCGGGGGGGAAGAATGAGCAGTTCTTC. It yields the protein CASSPLLAGGKNEQFF. Based on the CDR3 plus reference TRBV14 and TRBJ2-1, the full variable domain is EAGVTQFPSHSVIEKGQTVTLRCDPISGHDNLYWYRRVMGKEIKFLLHFVKESKQDESGMPNNRFLAERTGGTYSTLKVQPAELEDSGVYFCASSPLLAGGKNEQFFGPGTRLTVL.

This sequence joins TRBV29-1 and TRBJ2-5; TRBD1 agrees at 7 bases. The ends lost 8 bases at V and 2 bases at J; junction bases unmatched: 11. The germline CDR1 and CDR2 sequences are SQVTM and ANQGSEA. The length of the CDR3 is 14 residues. The CDR3 sequence: CSFMGQSGQETQYF. The CDR3 DNA reads as TGCAGCTTTATGGGACAGTCGGGTCAAGAGACCCAGTACTTC.

This sequence joins TRBV6-6 and TRBJ1-1; 9 bases map to TRBD1. V was clipped by 4 bases and J by 2 bases; unmatched bases: 5. The CDR3 is 15 amino acids. Looked up from germline, CDR1 is MNHNY and CDR2 is SVGAGI (reference sequence). CDR3 amino acids: CASSWDRAINTEAFF. In DNA, the CDR3 is TGTGCCAGCAGTTGGGACAGGGCGATAAACACTGAAGCTTTCTTT.

By share, this clonotype counts as medium-sized. V gene TRBV6-5 combines with J gene TRBJ2-7; possible D gene TRBD1, 6 bases. V was shortened by 5 bases and J by 5 bases, with 22 bases between the two germline ends. The V gene's germline CDR1 is MNHEY and CDR2 SVGAGI. The CDR3 runs 16 residues. As DNA, the CDR3 is TGTGCCAGCAGTGAGGACGAGGGGGTCGGGCCGGACGAGCAGTACTTC. Protein: CASSEDEGVGPDEQYF.

With regard to this clonotype: Relative to the germline gene, one junction end is altered; a read error may explain this. The CDR3 sequence: CASSFSLYDEQFF. The CDR3, as DNA: TGTGCCAGCAGCTTCTCCCTCTACGATGAGCAGTTCTTC. This chain links TRBV7-2 with TRBJ2-1; D is ambiguous. Germline V lookup: CDR1 SGHTA, CDR2 FQGNSA. This CDR3 spans 13 amino acids.

The table lists this clonotype with many counts. The rearrangement links TRBV10-3 to TRBJ1-1; D gene ambiguous. CDR3 length: 12 amino acids. Looked up from germline, CDR1 is ENHRY and CDR2 is SYGVKD. Trimming removed 2 bases from V and 4 bases from J, with 5 bases in between. CDR3 sequence (DNA): TGTGCCATCAGTGAGGCGGGCACTGAAGCTTTCTTT. Protein sequence: CAISEAGTEAFF.

This clonotype was seen many times. The J gene is TRBJ2-4, the V gene TRBV20-1; TRBD1 is a possible D gene (6 bases). CDR1 is DFQATT, CDR2 SNEGSKA, per germline (reference sequence). The CDR3 is 15 amino acids. The V end was cut by 6 bases, the J end by 2 bases, with 17 bases between. CDR3 amino acids: CSAPPQQGTKNIQYF. The CDR3 DNA reads as TGCAGTGCACCCCCACAGCAGGGGACCAAAAACATTCAGTACTTC.

This clonotype was recorded a few times. The chain employs TRBV7-8 and TRBJ2-5; unclear D gene. The CDR3 has 13 amino acids. Germline loops: CDR1 SGHVS, CDR2 FQNEAQ. Trimming stripped 5 bases from V and 3 bases from J, with 10 bases between. CDR3 bases: TGTGCCAGCAGCGCCCTGTCGAAAGAGACCCAGTACTTC. Residues: CASSALSKETQYF.

At least ten counts were recorded for this clonotype. This chain connects TRBV7-2 to TRBJ2-2; 7 positions agree with TRBD2. Germline CDR1 and CDR2: SGHTA and FQGNSA. The V gene end was trimmed by 6 bases and the J gene end by 1 base; junction bases not matched to a gene: 11. The CDR3 sequence is 17 residues long. The CDR3 here is CASRIRTGGGNTGELFF. The CDR3 DNA is TGTGCCAGCAGGATAAGAACCGGCGGGGGGAACACCGGGGAGCTGTTTTTT. The variable domain in full, with the rest retrieved from reference TRBV7-2 and TRBJ2-2, is GAGVSQSPSNKVTEKGKDVELRCDPISGHTALYWYRQSLGQGLEFLIYFQGNSAPDKSGLPSDRFSAERTGGSVSTLTIQRTQQEDSAVYLCASRIRTGGGNTGELFFGEGSRLTVL.

The gene calls are TRBV6-2 or TRBV6-3 and TRBJ2-7; D may be TRBD1 or TRBD2 (7 bases each). The CDR3 covers 16 residues. CDR1 MNHEY and CDR2 SVGEGT come from the germline V gene. V was cut by 0 bases and J by 3 bases, with 15 bases left in between. The CDR3 nucleotides are TGTGCCAGCAGTTACTCACAGGGGAGGGGAATCTACGAGCAGTACTTC. Amino acids: CASSYSQGRGIYEQYF.

The sample holds a few counts of this clonotype. The chain combines TRBV2 with TRBJ2-4, with 9 bases fitting TRBD1. The CDR3 totals 14 residues. V lost 6 bases, J lost 8 bases, and 8 bases stayed unmatched. Germline lookup yields CDR1 SNHLY and CDR2 FYNNEI. The CDR3 is CASRGSGTGHIQYF. The DNA of the CDR3 is TGTGCCAGCAGGGGCTCCGGGACAGGGCACATTCAGTACTTC.

The chain combines TRBV18 with TRBJ2-5; D is undetermined. The V gene lost 6 bases and the J gene lost 2 bases, with 16 bases spanning the gap. The CDR3 contains 15 residues. Germline values: CDR1 KGHSH, CDR2 LQKENI. CDR3 DNA: TGTGCCAGCTCCTCTTCCTTAAGCCTTCAAGAGACCCAGTACTTC. This translates into CASSSSLSLQETQYF. The whole variable domain, remainder taken from reference TRBV18 and TRBJ2-5, is NAGVMQNPRHLVRRRGQEARLRCSPMKGHSHVYWYRQLPEEGLKFMVYLQKENIIDESGMPKERFSAEFPKEGPSILRIQQVVRGDSAAYFCASSSSLSLQETQYFGPGTRLLVL.

This clonotype was seen only a few times. V gene TRBV10-3 combines with J gene TRBJ2-7, with 8 positions matching TRBD1. CDR1 ENHRY and CDR2 SYGVKD come from the germline V gene. The CDR3 totals 9 residues. J lost 11 bases, V lost 7 bases, and 1 base had no gene match. The CDR3 here is CAIMTGEYF. The CDR3 nucleotides are TGTGCCATCATGACAGGGGAGTACTTC.

The chain combines TRBV3-1 with TRBJ1-6; TRBD1 is a possible D gene (6 bases). The V end lost 5 bases, the J end lost 11 bases, and 10 bases lay between the germline ends. The CDR3 sequence is 12 residues long. In germline, CDR1 is LGHDT, CDR2 YNNKEL (reference sequence). The CDR3 region is CASSTGLPPLHF. The CDR3 bases are TGTGCCAGCAGCACAGGGTTGCCACCCCTCCACTTT. The variable domain in full, with the rest retrieved from reference TRBV3-1 and TRBJ1-6, is DTAVSQTPKYLVTQMGNDKSIKCEQNLGHDTMYWYKQDSKKFLKIMFSYNNKELIINETVPNRFSPKSPDKAHLNLHINSLELGDSAVYFCASSTGLPPLHFGNGTRLTVT.

The chain couples TRBV4-3 to TRBJ2-7; 9 bases fit TRBD1. The V and J ends lost 5 bases and 6 bases, in that order; junction bases with no gene match: 8. Germline CDR1 LGHNA, CDR2 YSLEER. This CDR3 contains 14 residues. This chain's CDR3 is CASSVTGTGSEQYF. In nucleotides, the CDR3 is TGCGCCAGCAGCGTTACCGGGACAGGGAGCGAGCAGTACTTC.

This rearrangement joins TRBV6-2 or TRBV6-3 to TRBJ2-1; 10 nucleotides align to TRBD2. In germline, CDR1 is MNHEY, CDR2 SVGEGT. V lost 7 bases and J lost 1; bases outside the gene matches: 4. This CDR3 has 15 residues. The CDR3 here is CASTPTSGSYNEQFF. For the CDR3, the DNA is TGTGCCAGCACCCCGACTAGCGGGTCCTACAATGAGCAGTTCTTC.

The chain couples TRBV9 to TRBJ1-1, with D hard to call. The CDR3 runs to 14 residues. The ends were cut back, 4 bases at V and 1 base at J, with 11 bases in the middle. Germline CDR1 SGDLS, CDR2 YYNGEE. DNA of the CDR3: TGTGCCAGCAGCCCCAGAGGAGAGAACACTGAAGCTTTCTTT. Amino acid sequence: CASSPRGENTEAFF.

Concerning this clonotype itself: Possible read error: a much larger clone is one base away. V and J are TRBV20-1 and TRBJ2-1; TRBD2 matches 10 bases. The V segment lost 1 base and the J segment 12 bases; nucleotides outside the gene matches: 9. The CDR3 runs to 14 residues. The germline V gene has CDR1 DFQATT and CDR2 SNEGSKA (reference sequence). The CDR3 sequence is CSARGLAGERGQFF. CDR3 nucleotides: TGCAGTGCTAGAGGGCTAGCGGGAGAACGGGGGCAGTTCTTC.

The sample holds a few counts of this clonotype. The chain links TRBV7-9 to TRBJ2-7; TRBD1 is a possible D gene (6 bases). Germline V gene sequence: CDR1 SEHNR, CDR2 FQNEAQ (reference sequence). Trimming took off 1 base at V and 2 bases at J, with 9 bases between the two ends. The CDR3 covers 14 residues. The CDR3 nucleotides are TGTGCCAGCAGCTTAGTTGGGACACCCTACGAGCAGTACTTC. It specifies CASSLVGTPYEQYF.

The chain joins TRBV27 to TRBJ2-3, with TRBD2 matching 7 bases. The CDR3 runs to 15 residues. Per germline, CDR1 MNHEY and CDR2 SMNVEV (reference sequence). Trimming took 4 bases from V and 2 from J; bases not matched to a gene: 6. The CDR3 sequence: CASSSWDYLTDTQYF. The DNA of the CDR3 is TGTGCCAGCAGTTCTTGGGACTACCTCACAGATACGCAGTATTTT.

The table lists this clonotype with many counts. The chain has TRBV18 and TRBJ2-1; the D is unclear. The V end lost 3 bases, the J end lost 1 base, and 1 base lay between the germline ends. Germline assignment: CDR1 KGHSH and CDR2 LQKENI. The CDR3 is 12 residues long. The CDR3 protein is CASSPSYNEQFF. The CDR3, as DNA: TGTGCCAGCTCACCGTCCTACAATGAGCAGTTCTTC.